The T cell receptor beta chain under discussion was sequenced for a study of preoperative IRX-2 immunotherapy in early breast cancer. Sequenced by immunoSEQ multiplex PCR; TCRdb stores in-frame clones only, minus some. The repertoire holds 60,000 or so clones, with approximately 93% as singletons. Treatment of the sample: preoperative locoregional IRX-2 cytokine immunotherapy. The CDR3 is made up of 15 amino acids. Germline CDR1 is LGHNA and CDR2 is YSLEER. V was trimmed by 0 bases and J by 7 bases, leaving 13 bases between them. This specimen was collected from a patient treated with IRX-2 immunotherapy. The chain is built from TRBV4-3 and TRBJ2-4; D is unresolved. This sequence originates from a human donor with breast cancer. CDR3 DNA sequence: TGCGCCAGCAGCCAAGAAAGGGCTGTTGGGAACATTCAGTACTTC. Protein: CASSQERAVGNIQYF.